The rows below give T cell receptor beta chains drawn from one sample of a study of T cell clonotyping in hematopoietic cell transplantation. TCRdb keeps only in-frame clones here, not all; method: immunoSEQ multiplex PCR. The table records 11,000 to 15,000 clones, approximately 93% of them present only once. Sequenced material: PBMCs, taken 30 days after allogeneic stem cell transplant. The receptors were sampled from a male patient in his sixties who had an allogeneic stem cell transplant from an unrelated donor, so the T cells may come from the graft donor. Some clones in this sample may be carry-over from other donors' samples. Both conserved end residues are part of each CDR3. Each record gives: clone size, J gene, D gene, V gene, CDR3 protein, CDR3 DNA. D genes are given only for firm matches. For some rows the clone size is stated as once, few or many, or as a class when expanded; others skip it.

size: NA
J: TRBJ2-7
D: NA
V: TRBV14
CDR3: CASSHHYEQYF
DNA: TGTGCCAGCAGCCATCATTACGAGCAGTACTTC

size: NA
J: TRBJ2-1
D: NA
V: TRBV2
CDR3: CASSEQGPPLGEQFF
DNA: TGTGCCAGCAGTGAGCAGGGCCCCCCCTTGGGTGAGCAGTTCTTC

size: NA
J: TRBJ2-6
D: NA
V: TRBV5-1
CDR3: CASSFDSGANVLTF
DNA: TGCGCCAGCAGCTTCGACTCTGGGGCCAACGTCCTGACTTTC

size: NA
J: TRBJ2-4
D: NA
V: TRBV5-6
CDR3: CASSLTAAKNIQYF
DNA: TGTGCCAGCAGCTTGACGGCAGCCAAAAACATTCAGTACTTC

size: NA
J: TRBJ2-2
D: TRBD2
V: TRBV5-1
CDR3: CASSAGLAGGGVGELFF
DNA: TGCGCCAGCAGCGCAGGACTAGCGGGAGGTGGAGTCGGGGAGCTGTTTTTT

size: NA
J: TRBJ1-2
D: TRBD1
V: TRBV6-5
CDR3: CASSRQGNYGYTF
DNA: TGTGCCAGCAGTCGACAGGGCAACTATGGCTACACCTTC

size: NA
J: TRBJ1-2
D: TRBD1
V: TRBV19
CDR3: CASSPQGAGYGYTF
DNA: TGTGCCAGTAGCCCACAGGGGGCTGGGTATGGCTACACCTTC

size: few
J: TRBJ2-3
D: NA
V: TRBV18
CDR3: CASSADFTDTQYF
DNA: TGTGCCAGCTCAGCAGACTTTACAGATACGCAGTATTTT

size: NA
J: TRBJ1-2
D: TRBD1
V: TRBV15
CDR3: CATSSRDRLAGYTF
DNA: TGTGCCACCAGCAGTAGGGACAGGCTCGCCGGCTACACCTTC

size: NA
J: TRBJ1-4
D: NA
V: TRBV6-5
CDR3: CASSLGSAYFNEKLFF
DNA: TGTGCCAGCAGTTTGGGCTCGGCCTACTTTAATGAAAAACTGTTTTTT

size: NA
J: TRBJ2-7
D: NA
V: TRBV2
CDR3: CASLGPAYEQYF
DNA: TGTGCCAGCTTAGGTCCGGCGTACGAGCAGTACTTC

size: NA
J: TRBJ2-2
D: TRBD2
V: TRBV7-9
CDR3: CASSLAYGTSGSDTGELFF
DNA: TGTGCCAGCAGCTTAGCGTATGGGACTAGCGGGAGTGACACCGGGGAGCTGTTTTTT

size: once
J: TRBJ1-5
D: NA
V: TRBV19
CDR3: CASNKRDGHNQPQHF
DNA: TGTGCCAGTAATAAAAGGGACGGTCACAATCAGCCCCAGCATTTT

size: NA
J: TRBJ1-1
D: NA
V: TRBV9
CDR3: CASSMGGLGTEAFF
DNA: TGTGCCAGCAGTATGGGGGGCTTGGGGACTGAAGCTTTCTTT

size: NA
J: TRBJ1-2
D: NA
V: TRBV11-2
CDR3: CASSLAPGRGYTF
DNA: TGTGCCAGCAGCTTAGCGCCGGGACGAGGCTACACCTTC

size: NA
J: TRBJ2-2
D: NA
V: TRBV27
CDR3: CASATGRHTGELFF
DNA: TGTGCCAGCGCAACGGGACGTCACACCGGGGAGCTGTTTTTT

size: NA
J: TRBJ1-1
D: TRBD1
V: TRBV25-1
CDR3: CASTGQGWTEAFF
DNA: TGTGCCAGCACCGGACAGGGGTGGACTGAAGCTTTCTTT

size: NA
J: TRBJ2-2
D: TRBD2
V: TRBV19
CDR3: CASSSSFSGGKTGELFF
DNA: TGTGCCAGTAGTTCCTCCTTTAGCGGGGGAAAAACCGGGGAGCTGTTTTTT

size: NA
J: TRBJ2-5
D: NA
V: TRBV6-5
CDR3: CASSYGQETQYF
DNA: TGTGCCAGCAGTTACGGCCAAGAGACCCAGTACTTC

size: once
J: TRBJ2-3
D: NA
V: TRBV5-1
CDR3: CASSLGRGAIDTQYF
DNA: TGCGCCAGCAGCTTGGGACGGGGGGCTATAGATACGCAGTATTTT

size: NA
J: TRBJ2-2
D: NA
V: TRBV6-6
CDR3: CASSGTAYTGELFF
DNA: TGTGCCAGCAGTGGTACAGCATACACCGGGGAGCTGTTTTTT

size: NA
J: TRBJ1-4
D: NA
V: TRBV1
CDR3: CTSSRRTGDEKLFF
DNA: TGCACCAGCAGCCGAAGGACAGGTGATGAAAAACTGTTTTTT

size: NA
J: TRBJ2-5
D: NA
V: TRBV5-1
CDR3: CASSYRDQQETQYF
DNA: TGCGCCAGCAGCTACCGGGACCAACAAGAGACCCAGTACTTC

size: NA
J: TRBJ2-5
D: NA
V: TRBV23-1
CDR3: CASSQSGGSRSQETQYF
DNA: TGCGCCAGCAGTCAATCGGGGGGTTCGAGGAGTCAAGAGACCCAGTACTTC

size: NA
J: TRBJ1-5
D: NA
V: TRBV7-8
CDR3: CASSPLGGEGQPQHF
DNA: TGTGCCAGCAGCCCTCTCGGAGGGGAGGGTCAGCCCCAGCATTTT

size: NA
J: TRBJ1-2
D: NA
V: TRBV5-1
CDR3: CASSTGQSVFGYTF
DNA: TGCGCCAGCAGCACTGGACAGTCGGTCTTTGGCTACACCTTC

size: NA
J: TRBJ1-2
D: NA
V: TRBV6-1
CDR3: CASSEAGTGARGYTF
DNA: TGTGCCAGCAGTGAAGCGGGGACCGGGGCAAGGGGCTACACCTTC

size: once
J: TRBJ1-5
D: TRBD1
V: TRBV2
CDR3: CASIPGQGSNQPQHF
DNA: TGTGCCAGCATCCCTGGACAGGGTAGCAATCAGCCCCAGCATTTT

size: NA
J: TRBJ1-5
D: NA
V: TRBV11-2
CDR3: CASSLGVRENQPQHF
DNA: TGTGCCAGCAGCTTGGGGGTCAGGGAAAATCAGCCCCAGCATTTT

size: once
J: TRBJ2-7
D: NA
V: TRBV28
CDR3: CASNEPGQFYEQYF
DNA: TGTGCCAGCAACGAACCGGGACAATTTTACGAGCAGTACTTC

size: NA
J: TRBJ1-2
D: NA
V: TRBV5-1
CDR3: CASSLVAAEDYGYTF
DNA: TGCGCCAGCAGCTTGGTTGCGGCAGAAGACTATGGCTACACCTTC

size: once
J: TRBJ2-3
D: NA
V: TRBV7-9
CDR3: CASSLVPGDTQYF
DNA: TGTGCCAGCAGCTTAGTCCCCGGAGATACGCAGTATTTT

size: NA
J: TRBJ2-3
D: NA
V: TRBV5-1
CDR3: CASSLTGLSDTQYF
DNA: TGCGCCAGCAGCTTGACAGGTCTGTCAGATACGCAGTATTTT

size: NA
J: TRBJ2-5
D: NA
V: TRBV11-3
CDR3: CASSPGSTEGETQYF
DNA: TGTGCCAGCTCTCCAGGGTCTACCGAGGGGGAGACCCAGTACTTC

size: few
J: TRBJ1-3
D: TRBD1
V: TRBV2
CDR3: CAVGGTTGNTIYF
DNA: TGTGCCGTAGGGGGCACCACTGGAAACACCATATATTTT

size: NA
J: TRBJ1-2
D: NA
V: TRBV5-1
CDR3: CASSLGPTENYGYTF
DNA: TGCGCCAGCAGCTTGGGACCGACGGAGAACTATGGCTACACCTTC

size: NA
J: TRBJ1-5
D: NA
V: TRBV10-2
CDR3: CASSESGHRNQPQHF
DNA: TGCGCCAGCAGTGAGTCCGGCCACCGCAATCAGCCCCAGCATTTT

size: medium-sized
J: TRBJ1-5
D: NA
V: TRBV6-1
CDR3: CASSGRNLNQPQHF
DNA: TGTGCCAGCAGTGGGCGGAATCTAAATCAGCCCCAGCATTTT

size: NA
J: TRBJ2-1
D: TRBD1
V: TRBV7-8
CDR3: CASTSTGGFYNEQFF
DNA: TGTGCCAGCACGTCGACAGGGGGATTCTACAATGAGCAGTTCTTC

size: NA
J: TRBJ2-3
D: TRBD2
V: TRBV7-6
CDR3: CASSLGLAGRGGTQYF
DNA: TGTGCCAGCAGCTTAGGTCTAGCGGGAAGAGGAGGTACGCAGTATTTT

size: NA
J: TRBJ1-1
D: TRBD1
V: TRBV7-6
CDR3: CASKDGPGGFLTEAFF
DNA: TGTGCCAGCAAAGACGGTCCAGGGGGCTTCCTCACTGAAGCTTTCTTT

size: NA
J: TRBJ1-2
D: NA
V: TRBV5-8
CDR3: CASSLATVNYGYTF
DNA: TGTGCCAGCAGCTTGGCGACAGTGAACTATGGCTACACCTTC

size: few
J: TRBJ1-1
D: NA
V: TRBV14
CDR3: CASSQEPGAAFF
DNA: TGTGCCAGCAGCCAAGAACCAGGGGCGGCTTTCTTT

size: NA
J: TRBJ2-3
D: NA
V: TRBV29-1
CDR3: CSVVRTSTDTQYF
DNA: TGCAGCGTTGTAAGGACCAGCACAGATACGCAGTATTTT

size: NA
J: TRBJ1-5
D: NA
V: TRBV2
CDR3: CASSVNSNQPQHF
DNA: TGTGCCAGCAGTGTGAATAGCAATCAGCCCCAGCATTTT

size: NA
J: TRBJ1-1
D: NA
V: TRBV25-1
CDR3: CASSDGGRGRTEAFF
DNA: TGTGCCAGCAGTGACGGCGGCAGGGGAAGAACTGAAGCTTTCTTT

size: NA
J: TRBJ1-2
D: NA
V: TRBV7-2
CDR3: CASSLDLVGQRGYTF
DNA: TGTGCCAGCAGCTTAGATCTCGTCGGGCAGAGGGGCTACACCTTC

size: NA
J: TRBJ1-1
D: TRBD1
V: TRBV13
CDR3: CASSLNRGLGTEAFF
DNA: TGTGCCAGCAGCTTAAACAGGGGGTTAGGCACTGAAGCTTTCTTT

size: NA
J: TRBJ2-7
D: NA
V: TRBV25-1
CDR3: CASSDQGYYEQYF
DNA: TGTGCCAGCAGTGACCAGGGATACTACGAGCAGTACTTC

size: NA
J: TRBJ1-2
D: TRBD1
V: TRBV6-6
CDR3: CASSPGQAKGGYTF
DNA: TGTGCCAGCAGCCCCGGACAGGCAAAAGGGGGCTACACCTTC

size: once
J: TRBJ1-1
D: NA
V: TRBV6-5
CDR3: CASRPLWTENTEAFF
DNA: TGTGCCAGCAGACCTCTTTGGACGGAGAACACTGAAGCTTTCTTT

size: NA
J: TRBJ2-3
D: TRBD1
V: TRBV5-1
CDR3: CASSLDRGREDTQYF
DNA: TGCGCCAGCAGCTTGGACAGGGGGCGTGAAGATACGCAGTATTTT

size: once
J: TRBJ2-3
D: TRBD2
V: TRBV7-3
CDR3: CASSAGLAGVDTQYF
DNA: TGTGCCAGCAGCGCGGGACTAGCGGGAGTAGATACGCAGTATTTT

size: NA
J: TRBJ2-7
D: NA
V: TRBV19
CDR3: CASSIRGRAEQYF
DNA: TGTGCCAGTAGTATAAGGGGTAGGGCCGAGCAGTACTTC

size: NA
J: TRBJ1-2
D: TRBD1
V: TRBV10-3
CDR3: CAISLQEGAGNGYTF
DNA: TGTGCCATCAGTTTACAAGAGGGGGCTGGTAATGGCTACACCTTC

size: NA
J: TRBJ1-5
D: NA
V: TRBV10-3
CDR3: CAISDGDQPQHF
DNA: TGTGCCATCAGTGACGGGGATCAGCCCCAGCATTTT

size: NA
J: TRBJ1-5
D: TRBD1
V: TRBV2
CDR3: CASSERGLRGPQHF
DNA: TGTGCCAGCAGTGAGAGGGGGCTCAGGGGGCCCCAGCATTTT

size: NA
J: TRBJ1-1
D: NA
V: TRBV19
CDR3: CASSNPDSLWGNTEAFF
DNA: TGTGCCAGTAGTAACCCCGACTCTCTGTGGGGGAACACTGAAGCTTTCTTT

size: NA
J: TRBJ1-6
D: NA
V: TRBV2
CDR3: CASSEGVSSYNSPLHF
DNA: TGTGCCAGCAGTGAAGGGGTGAGCTCCTATAATTCACCCCTCCACTTT